This is a list of T cell receptor beta chains from one sample in a study of identical twins. From the 5' RACE reads, TCRdb called clonotypes with MiXCR, one entry per CDR3 protein. The profile shows approximately 500,000 distinct CDR3 sequences, approximately 25% of them singletons. The data were also submitted as part of a second study, on T cells expressing NK-cell markers.

Material: CD4+ T cells sorted from blood. Receptor source: a young woman in good health. The CDR3 runs from the conserved cysteine through the conserved F or W. Fields, in order: V gene, J gene, CDR3 protein.

TRBV25-1	TRBJ2-7	CASSEVSSYEQYF
TRBV29-1	TRBJ2-7	CSVVRGPSGPYEQYF
TRBV6-5	TRBJ2-5	CASSYVRGFAQYF
TRBV11-2	TRBJ1-1	CASSLYSNTEAFF
TRBV6-2/TRBV6-3	TRBJ2-3	CASSYAGPPTDTQYF
TRBV5-1	TRBJ1-1	CASSYAGTTEAFF
TRBV9	TRBJ2-4	CASSSQTGEDIQYF
TRBV14	TRBJ2-1	CASSQQTGRYNEQFF
TRBV14	TRBJ2-1	CASSPSPWGYNEQFF
TRBV10-3	TRBJ2-1	CAISSPQRERQFF
TRBV5-1	TRBJ2-7	CASSLELGEYEQYF
TRBV6-2/TRBV6-3	TRBJ1-1	CASSYGGADTEAFF
TRBV7-9	TRBJ2-7	CASSRPFPVGRMNEQYF
TRBV2	TRBJ1-5	CASRIGGAWQPQHF
TRBV6-5	TRBJ2-7	CASQKSSYEQYF
TRBV7-6	TRBJ2-3	CASSPPGRLDTQYF
TRBV5-1	TRBJ2-3	CASSLAGAEDTQYF
TRBV5-1	TRBJ2-2	CASSSTARQGALGELFF
TRBV10-3	TRBJ2-5	CAIRERLEETQYF
TRBV12-3/TRBV12-4	TRBJ2-1	CASRLGQGISEQFF
TRBV27	TRBJ2-5	CASSFRLAEETQYF
TRBV3-1	TRBJ1-1	CASSQRRSEAFF
TRBV11-2	TRBJ2-1	CASSPRAGGNEQFF